This TCR beta chain was identified in a study of T cell responses to AZD1222 COVID-19 vaccine. Here immunoSEQ multiplex PCR was the method, and the copy in TCRdb shows in-frame clones only, minus some. Among 150,000 to 200,000 clones listed, about nine tenths were seen once. This clone appeared a single time. What it binds is unknown. The germline V and J ends were trimmed by 3 bases and 7 bases, with 9 bases remaining between them. This CDR3 has 11 residues. Germline V gene lookup returns CDR1 DFQATT and CDR2 SNEGSKA (reference sequence). Study outcomes and limitations: Reportedly, nearly half of unique spike TCRs recognized epitopes outside B.1.351/B.1.1.7 mutations.

The chain combines TRBV20-1 with TRBJ1-1, with D possibly TRBD1 on 5 matching bases. The material sequenced was peripheral blood, taken 28 days after the second AZD1222 dose. The sequence was collected from an adult who received the AZD1222 COVID-19 vaccine. CDR3 DNA: TGCAGTGCTAGGGGACGGCATGAAGCTTTCTTT. Encoded protein: CSARGRHEAFF.